These 32 T cell receptor beta chains were all obtained from the same sample, sequenced in a study of T cells in Graves' hyperthyroidism and ophthalmopathy. RNA transcripts gave rise to amplified TCR beta CDR3 regions. Using the HTBI primer set, a first-round RT-PCR was run on the TCR CDR3. TCRdb used MiXCR to reprocess the multiplex PCR reads, holding one entry per CDR3 protein. In the table there are around 530,000 distinct CDR3 sequences, 15% to 20% of which are singletons. The sample comprised blood. The receptors stem from a woman aged 18 to 35 with Graves' ophthalmopathy.

This clonotype occurred a few times. The V gene is TRBV19, the J gene TRBJ2-1, with unresolved D. V lost 11 bases and J 7 bases, leaving 12 bases between the germline ends. Germline lookup yields CDR1 LNHDA and CDR2 SQIVND (reference sequence). CDR3 size: 11 residues. The CDR3 region has the DNA TGTGCCGGAATTCGCCTTAATGAGCAGTTCTTC. The encoded protein is CAGIRLNEQFF.

The gene calls are TRBV9 and TRBJ1-2, with no clear D. Looked up from germline, CDR1 is SGDLS and CDR2 is YYNGEE. Trimming shortened V by 2 bases and J by 0 bases, and 11 bases separated the two germline ends. CDR3 length equals 15 residues. The DNA of the CDR3 is TGTGCCAGCAGCGTCCGGGAGGTCCCTAACTATGGCTACACCTTC. Amino acids: CASSVREVPNYGYTF.

Comments on this clonotype: A read error is possible here, since a much larger clone lies one base away. The chain links TRBV15 to TRBJ1-1; perhaps TRBD1 as D (5 bases). The length of the CDR3 is 14 residues. CDR1 LNHNV and CDR2 YYDKDF come from the germline V gene (reference sequence). In nucleotides, the CDR3 is TGTGCCATCAGCCGAGACAGCATGAACACTGAAGCTTTCTTT. It yields the protein CAISRDSMNTEAFF. The variable domain in full, completed from reference TRBV15 and TRBJ1-1, reads DAMVIQNPRYQVTQFGKPVTLSCSQTLNHNVMYWYQQKSSQAPKLLFHYYDKDFNNEADTPDNFQSRRPNTSFCFLDIRSPGLGDTAMYLCAISRDSMNTEAFFGQGTRLTVV.

In this sample, this clonotype turned up many times. The V and J genes are TRBV20-1 and TRBJ1-1; the match to TRBD1 covers 11 bases. The CDR3 is made up of 19 amino acids. Germline-derived CDR1 and CDR2 are DFQATT and SNEGSKA (reference sequence). With V trimmed by 0 bases and J by 7 bases, 19 bases remained unmatched. The CDR3 sequence: CSARDHSFILGQGVGEAFF. The CDR3 nucleotides read TGCAGTGCTAGAGATCACTCATTTATATTGGGACAGGGGGTCGGTGAAGCTTTCTTT.

In its sample, this clonotype was seen many times. V usage is TRBV7-9 and J usage is TRBJ2-1, with no clear D. V gave up 0 bases and J gave up 3 bases, with 15 bases separating them. The CDR3 extends over 17 amino acids. Germline loops: CDR1 SEHNR, CDR2 FQNEAQ (reference sequence). The CDR3 nucleotides are TGTGCCAGCAGCTTAGCCCCCGTCGACTCATACTACAATGAGCAGTTCTTC. The encoded protein is CASSLAPVDSYYNEQFF.

The J gene is TRBJ2-1, the V gene TRBV20-1; 7 nucleotides match TRBD2. The V gene's germline CDR1 is DFQATT and CDR2 SNEGSKA (reference sequence). CDR3 length: 16 amino acids. The junction had 5 bases not matched to a gene; V was cut back by 0 bases and J by 0 bases. The CDR3 nucleotides read TGCAGTGCTAGAGATAGGTGGGGGGGCTCCTACAATGAGCAGTTCTTC. Protein sequence: CSARDRWGGSYNEQFF.

The CDR3 here is CASSQDRGVSETQYF. The DNA for the CDR3 is TGTGCCAGCAGCCAGGACAGGGGGGTATCTGAGACCCAGTACTTC. The chain employs TRBV7-2 and TRBJ2-5, with TRBD1 matching over 10 bases. This CDR3 has 15 amino acids. Trimming cost V 5 bases and J 5 bases; bases outside gene matches: 8. Germline V gene data show CDR1 as SGHTA and CDR2 as FQGNSA. Drawing the rest from reference TRBV7-2 and TRBJ2-5, the complete variable domain is GAGVSQSPSNKVTEKGKDVELRCDPISGHTALYWYRQSLGQGLEFLIYFQGNSAPDKSGLPSDRFSAERTGGSVSTLTIQRTQQEDSAVYLCASSQDRGVSETQYFGPGTRLLVL.

This clonotype was counted at least ten times. This chain joins TRBV20-1 and TRBJ1-1, with TRBD1 identical over 10 bases. CDR3 length equals 19 residues. CDR1 is DFQATT and CDR2 is SNEGSKA in the germline V gene (reference sequence). The V and J ends lost 2 bases and 4 bases, in that order; junction bases with no gene match: 19. The CDR3 sequence is CSARRVSPMDRGLGTEAFF. For the CDR3, the DNA is TGCAGTGCTAGAAGAGTTTCTCCCATGGACAGGGGGTTAGGCACTGAAGCTTTCTTT.

This clonotype has only one observation. This rearrangement joins TRBV6-1 to TRBJ1-3; 7 positions match TRBD1. Losses at the gene ends were 6 bases for V and 4 bases for J; bases not matched to a gene: 9. This CDR3 comprises 15 residues. The germline gives CDR1 MNHNS, CDR2 SASEGT. In nucleotides, the CDR3 is TGTGCCAGCAGAGCCGGGACAGCTTACGGAAACACCATATATTTT. Translated: CASRAGTAYGNTIYF.

In its sample, this clonotype was seen many times. The chain joins TRBV11-2 to TRBJ1-1, with a possible D match to TRBD1 (5 bases). The CDR3 runs 14 residues. V was shortened by 5 bases and J by 1 base, with 11 bases between the two germline ends. The germline V gene encodes CDR1 SGHAT and CDR2 FQNNGV. The CDR3 DNA reads TGTGCCAGCAGCCTCACGACAGAGAACACTGAAGCTTTCTTT. Protein product: CASSLTTENTEAFF.

The table lists this clonotype with many counts. This chain links TRBV20-1 with TRBJ1-1; 7 bases map to TRBD1. The CDR3 runs to 11 residues. Germline V lookup: CDR1 DFQATT, CDR2 SNEGSKA (reference sequence). CDR3 residues: CRLTGDTEAFF. For the CDR3, the DNA is TGCAGGCTCACAGGGGACACTGAAGCTTTCTTT.

This clonotype was observed at least ten times. This chain connects TRBV18 to TRBJ1-2, with D hard to call. Germline loops: CDR1 KGHSH, CDR2 LQKENI. Trimming left V 5 bases short and J 3 bases short, with 10 bases between. The CDR3 has 13 amino acids. CDR3 protein: CASSSTEDYGYTF. The CDR3 DNA sequence: TGTGCCAGCTCATCCACAGAGGACTATGGCTACACCTTC. Full variable domain (missing parts from reference TRBV18 and TRBJ1-2): NAGVMQNPRHLVRRRGQEARLRCSPMKGHSHVYWYRQLPEEGLKFMVYLQKENIIDESGMPKERFSAEFPKEGPSILRIQQVVRGDSAAYFCASSSTEDYGYTFGSGTRLTVV.

This clonotype was counted a few times. The gene calls are TRBV5-6 and TRBJ1-1, with D unresolved. Trimming left V 0 bases short and J 6 bases short, with 9 bases between. Germline values: CDR1 SGHDT, CDR2 YYEEEE. The CDR3 runs to 13 residues. CDR3 region: CASSLAGRAEAFF. CDR3 sequence (DNA): TGTGCCAGCAGCTTGGCCGGGCGCGCTGAAGCTTTCTTT.

About this clonotype: This may be a read error: a much more frequent sequence differs by one nucleotide. The V call is TRBV10-3, the J call TRBJ1-1; D gene uncertain. This CDR3 has 13 amino acids. CDR1 and CDR2 (germline): ENHRY, SYGVKD. The CDR3 DNA reads TGTGCCACCAGTGGTATCAGCGGGACTGAAGCTTTCTTT. Residues: CATSGISGTEAFF.

This clonotype has a count of ten or more. The rearrangement uses TRBV3-1 and TRBJ2-7; D is undetermined. The V end lost 3 bases, the J end lost 8 bases, and 8 bases lay between the germline ends. CDR3 length: 11 residues. Germline V gene sequence: CDR1 LGHDT, CDR2 YNNKEL (reference sequence). This chain's CDR3 is CASSHGLQQYF. CDR3 DNA sequence: TGTGCCAGCAGCCATGGGTTGCAGCAGTACTTC.

This clonotype was picked up a small number of times. The rearrangement joins TRBV5-6 to TRBJ1-4; no clear D gene. The germline V gene has CDR1 SGHDT and CDR2 YYEEEE. The CDR3 covers 12 residues. Trimming removed 7 bases at V and 7 bases at J, with 11 bases between. The chain's CDR3 is CASGEVGEKLFF. The CDR3 DNA follows: TGTGCCAGCGGCGAAGTGGGTGAAAAACTGTTTTTT.

This clonotype showed up just a few times. The chain couples TRBV3-1 to TRBJ2-1, with D unresolved. Trimming took 0 bases from V and 2 from J, leaving 8 bases between them. Germline assignment: CDR1 LGHDT and CDR2 YNNKEL (reference sequence). The CDR3 spans 15 residues. CDR3 sequence reads: CASSQEGTPYNEQFF. The CDR3 DNA is TGTGCCAGCAGCCAAGAGGGTACCCCCTACAATGAGCAGTTCTTC.

The J gene is TRBJ2-2, the V gene TRBV29-1; 9 nucleotides match TRBD1. J lost 2 bases, V lost 7 bases, and 5 bases had no gene match. The CDR3 extends over 14 amino acids. Germline CDR1 SQVTM, CDR2 ANQGSEA. The CDR3 sequence is CSGRQGGNTGELFF. In nucleotides, the CDR3 is TGCAGCGGGCGACAGGGGGGAAACACCGGGGAGCTGTTTTTT.

The chain employs TRBV6-2 or TRBV6-3 and TRBJ2-7; TRBD2 matches 9 bases. The germline V gene encodes CDR1 MNHEY and CDR2 SVGEGT. The V segment lost 0 bases and the J segment 2 bases; nucleotides outside the gene matches: 5. This CDR3 spans 16 amino acids. The CDR3 DNA reads as TGTGCCAGCAGTTACTCGAATAGCGGGGGAACCTACGAGCAGTACTTC. Protein: CASSYSNSGGTYEQYF.

The chain is built from TRBV4-1 and TRBJ1-1; D is possibly TRBD1 (5 bases). CDR1 and CDR2 (germline): MGHRA, YSYEKL. The germline V and J ends were trimmed by 4 bases and 5 bases, with 17 bases remaining between them. CDR3 length: 15 residues. CDR3 region: CASSPYLGVGTEAFF. The DNA of the CDR3 is TGCGCCAGCAGCCCATATCTGGGGGTGGGAACTGAAGCTTTCTTT.

The chain employs TRBV4-1 and TRBJ1-5; TRBD1 might be the D (6 bases). Germline CDR1 is MGHRA and CDR2 is YSYEKL. Trimming shortened V by 6 bases and J by 5 bases, and 17 bases separated the two germline ends. This CDR3 has 15 residues. This chain's CDR3 is CASRAVGGRDQPQHF. CDR3 in DNA: TGCGCCAGCAGAGCGGTTGGGGGCCGGGATCAGCCCCAGCATTTT.

The genes are TRBV7-2 and TRBJ1-4; no firm D call. CDR3 length: 15 residues. CDR1 SGHTA and CDR2 FQGNSA come from the germline V gene. Deletions cut 1 base from V and 7 bases from J, with 13 bases between. CDR3 protein: CASSLEGVMGEKLFF. Written as DNA, the CDR3 is TGTGCCAGCAGCTTAGAAGGAGTGATGGGTGAAAAACTGTTTTTT.

This clonotype has ten or more counts. The CDR3 sequence is CASARQAGELFF. CDR3 sequence (DNA): TGTGCCAGTGCCCGACAGGCTGGGGAGCTGTTTTTT. The chain combines TRBV19 with TRBJ2-2, with a possible D match to TRBD1 (6 bases). From germline, CDR1 is LNHDA and CDR2 SQIVND (reference sequence). V dropped 8 bases and J dropped 8 bases, with 12 bases sitting between them. CDR3 size: 12 residues.

This clonotype was detected a few times. V gene TRBV5-8 combines with J gene TRBJ2-5; 8 nucleotides line up with TRBD1. V shed 4 bases, J shed 10 bases, and the junction held 3 bases outside the gene matches. The CDR3 is 11 residues long. The germline V gene has CDR1 SGHTS and CDR2 YDEGEE. The CDR3 region has the DNA TGTGCCAGCAGCCAGGGGGCTGGCCAGTACTTC. The encoded protein is CASSQGAGQYF. The full variable domain, with the rest looked up from reference TRBV5-8 and TRBJ2-5, is EAGVTQSPTHLIKTRGQQATLRCSPISGHTSVYWYQQALGLGLQFLLWYDEGEERNRGNFPPRFSGRQFPNYSSELNVNALELEDSALYLCASSQGAGQYFGPGTRLLVL.

This clonotype was counted many times. V and J are TRBV7-8 and TRBJ2-3; 7 bases are shared with TRBD2. The CDR3 totals 15 residues. Germline assignment: CDR1 SGHVS and CDR2 FQNEAQ. Germline trimming cut 3 bases from V and 0 bases from J; bases unmatched to any gene: 3. The CDR3 region has the DNA TGTGCCAGCAGCTTTTTAGCGGGTAGCACAGATACGCAGTATTTT. Protein sequence: CASSFLAGSTDTQYF.

This clonotype appeared many times. The chain joins TRBV30 to TRBJ2-1; TRBD2 aligns across 8 bases. The V gene end was trimmed by 2 bases and the J gene end by 12 bases; junction bases not matched to a gene: 3. Germline values: CDR1 GTSNPN, CDR2 SVGIG (reference sequence). There are 11 residues in the CDR3. DNA of the CDR3: TGTGCCTGGAGTACGGGAGGGCCGCAGTTCTTC. It specifies CAWSTGGPQFF.

The chain links TRBV27 to TRBJ2-3; tentatively, D is TRBD1 or TRBD2 (6 bases each). This CDR3 has 16 residues. Per the germline V gene, CDR1 is MNHEY and CDR2 is SMNVEV (reference sequence). The V and J ends lost 1 base and 5 bases respectively, with 16 bases between them. Here the CDR3 reads CASSLLTGRTLDTQYF. As DNA, the CDR3 is TGTGCCAGCAGTTTATTAACAGGGAGGACTTTAGATACGCAGTATTTT.

About this clonotype: One base away lies a much larger clone, so this may be a sequencing read error. The chain carries TRBV6-1 and TRBJ1-2, with D hard to call. CDR1 is MNHNS, CDR2 SASEGT, per germline. There are 13 residues in the CDR3. The CDR3 nucleotides are TGTGCCGGCAGTGCTTGGGGTTTGCGAGGCTACACCTTC. Translated, it gives CAGSAWGLRGYTF.

This clonotype was seen at least ten times. The CDR3 region is CASSYGDGLSSEAFF. The CDR3 nucleotides read TGTGCCAGCAGTTACGGGGACGGTCTCTCTTCTGAAGCTTTCTTT. This rearrangement joins TRBV6-5 to TRBJ1-1; perhaps TRBD1 as D (5 bases). Germline V lookup: CDR1 MNHEY, CDR2 SVGAGI. The CDR3 length is 15 residues. Trimming removed 2 bases at V and 6 bases at J, with 16 bases between.

This clonotype appeared a few times. The J gene is TRBJ2-7, the V gene TRBV4-3; TRBD2 might be the D (6 bases). V gave up 1 base and J gave up 2 bases, with 12 bases separating them. The CDR3 is 15 amino acids. Germline assignment: CDR1 LGHNA and CDR2 YSLEER. CDR3 loop: CASSQVPTGAYEQYF. The CDR3 coding sequence is TGCGCCAGCAGCCAAGTCCCGACGGGGGCCTACGAGCAGTACTTC.

In its sample, this clonotype was seen many times. The J gene is TRBJ1-2, the V gene TRBV7-2, with a weak D call TRBD1 (6 bases). The V gene lost 1 base and the J gene lost 7 bases, with 16 bases spanning the gap. The CDR3 is 15 residues long. Germline CDR1 reads SGHTA; CDR2 reads FQGNSA. The CDR3 bases are TGTGCCAGCAGCTTAGAGAGGGGGGGGGGCGCTGGCTACACCTTC. Translation gives CASSLERGGGAGYTF.

The genes are TRBV20-1 and TRBJ1-2; D is possibly TRBD1 (5 bases). Looked up from germline, CDR1 is DFQATT and CDR2 is SNEGSKA (reference sequence). The ends were cut back, 6 bases at V and 6 bases at J, with 11 bases in the middle. This CDR3 spans 11 amino acids. In nucleotides, the CDR3 is TGCAGTGCGTGGGGGGAAGATGGCTACACCTTC. This sequence encodes CSAWGEDGYTF.